A single sample is the source of the 13 T cell receptor beta chains below, sequenced in a study of OX40 agonist ivuxolimab in advanced cancers. Only in-frame clones appear in the TCRdb table, and some are missing; sequencing was by immunoSEQ multiplex PCR. The sample has some 89,000 clones; about 86% are singletons. Sequences were derived from CD4+ or CD8+ T cells sorted from blood, sampled in a trial of the OX40 agonist ivuxolimab. These receptors originate from an adult with an advanced solid tumor such as melanoma, head and neck, liver or kidney cancer.

This chain connects TRBV2 to TRBJ2-7, with 10 bases aligning to TRBD1. The germline gives CDR1 SNHLY, CDR2 FYNNEI. The CDR3 runs to 16 residues. V shed 4 bases, J shed 5 bases, and the junction held 11 bases outside the gene matches. The CDR3: CASSAGAGQGFNEQYF. In DNA, the CDR3 is TGTGCCAGCAGTGCGGGGGCGGGACAGGGGTTCAACGAGCAGTACTTC.

The genes are TRBV29-1 and TRBJ2-7, with a weak D call TRBD2 (5 bases). The CDR3 loop spans 14 amino acids. V was cut by 6 bases and J by 4 bases, with 19 bases left in between. Germline V gene data show CDR1 as SQVTM and CDR2 as ANQGSEA. Here the CDR3 reads CSVRIYAGEYEQYF. The CDR3, as DNA: TGCAGCGTACGAATTTACGCCGGGGAGTACGAGCAGTACTTC.

The rearrangement links TRBV18 to TRBJ2-7, with D tentatively TRBD1 (6 bases). The length of the CDR3 is 15 residues. V lost 2 bases and J 1 base, leaving 12 bases between the germline ends. Germline V lookup: CDR1 KGHSH, CDR2 LQKENI. The DNA for the CDR3 is TGTGCCAGCTCACCATCCAATACAGGGTCCTACGAGCAGTACTTC. Residues: CASSPSNTGSYEQYF. The entire variable domain, with the rest obtained from reference TRBV18 and TRBJ2-7, is as follows: NAGVMQNPRHLVRRRGQEARLRCSPMKGHSHVYWYRQLPEEGLKFMVYLQKENIIDESGMPKERFSAEFPKEGPSILRIQQVVRGDSAAYFCASSPSNTGSYEQYFGPGTRLTVT.

V gene TRBV20-1 combines with J gene TRBJ2-1; 7 bases align to TRBD2. There are 11 residues in the CDR3. V shed 5 bases and J 11 bases; nucleotides not matched to a gene: 6. Germline loops: CDR1 DFQATT, CDR2 SNEGSKA (reference sequence). This CDR3 is CSAVSGTKQFF. CDR3 in DNA: TGCAGTGCTGTCTCCGGGACTAAGCAGTTCTTC.

The V gene is TRBV5-6, the J gene TRBJ1-1; tentatively, D is TRBD1 (5 bases). Trimming shortened V by 4 bases and J by 0 bases, and 10 bases separated the two germline ends. Germline values: CDR1 SGHDT, CDR2 YYEEEE. This CDR3 contains 14 residues. The CDR3 protein is CASSGGTVNTEAFF. As DNA, the CDR3 is TGTGCCAGCAGCGGCGGGACGGTGAACACTGAAGCTTTCTTT.

The chain has TRBV18 and TRBJ1-6; the D gene is possibly TRBD1 (6 bases). There are 16 residues in the CDR3. Trimming took 3 bases from V and 8 from J, leaving 17 bases between them. Looked up from germline, CDR1 is KGHSH and CDR2 is LQKENI. CDR3 sequence: CASSPNLVRGHSPLHF. CDR3 DNA sequence: TGTGCCAGCTCACCTAATCTCGTCAGGGGTCATTCACCCCTCCACTTT.

This sequence joins TRBV6-5 and TRBJ2-7; the D gene could be TRBD1 or TRBD2 (6 bases each). Trimming left V 5 bases short and J 0 bases short, with 14 bases between. This CDR3 spans 15 amino acids. Germline CDR1 reads MNHEY; CDR2 reads SVGAGI. CDR3 sequence reads: CASSRGEGGSYEQYF. The CDR3, as DNA: TGTGCCAGCAGTAGGGGTGAGGGGGGCTCCTACGAGCAGTACTTC.

This clone was seen a handful of times. The V and J genes are TRBV25-1 and TRBJ1-4, with D perhaps TRBD1 (6 bases). Germline lookup yields CDR1 MGHDK and CDR2 SYGVNS. V lost 1 base and J 4 bases, leaving 16 bases between the germline ends. The CDR3 has 17 amino acids. The CDR3 DNA reads TGTGCCAGCAGTGAATCGGCAGTGGGGGCTGATAATGAAAAACTGTTTTTT. Protein sequence: CASSESAVGADNEKLFF.

The chain joins TRBV7-6 to TRBJ2-7; no firm D call. CDR3 length: 14 amino acids. Germline assignment: CDR1 SGHVS and CDR2 FNYEAQ. With 1 base removed from V and 2 bases from J, the gap between germline ends came to 9 bases. The CDR3 here is CASSLDPGPYEQYF. The CDR3 DNA follows: TGTGCCAGCAGCTTAGATCCAGGTCCCTACGAGCAGTACTTC.

The table lists this clone with a count of one. CDR3 sequence (DNA): TGTGCCAGCAGCCGGACTGTGTATCAGCCCCAGCATTTT. It encodes CASSRTVYQPQHF. The chain has TRBV9 and TRBJ1-5; D not resolved. The CDR3 covers 13 residues. The germline V gene has CDR1 SGDLS and CDR2 YYNGEE. V lost 4 bases, J lost 5 bases, and 10 bases lay in between.

This chain uses TRBV5-1 with TRBJ1-2, with D possibly TRBD1 on 6 matching bases. The V end lost 1 base, the J end lost 4 bases, and 14 bases lay between the germline ends. The CDR3 totals 15 residues. Germline CDR1 is SGHRS and CDR2 is YFSETQ. This CDR3 reads CASSLRGARSYGYTF. CDR3 nucleotides: TGCGCCAGCAGCTTGCGGGGGGCCCGGAGCTATGGCTACACCTTC.

The chain uses TRBV9 and TRBJ2-5, with D possibly matching TRBD1 (5 bases). CDR1 and CDR2 from the germline V gene are SGDLS and YYNGEE. V lost 3 bases to trimming and J lost 2 bases, with 11 bases between them. This CDR3 comprises 14 residues. The CDR3 spells CASSGRVWQETQYF. CDR3 sequence (DNA): TGTGCCAGCAGCGGCAGGGTATGGCAAGAGACCCAGTACTTC.

The V call is TRBV28, the J call TRBJ1-5; tentatively, D is TRBD1 (5 bases). V lost 5 bases and J 0 bases, leaving 17 bases between the germline ends. The CDR3 runs 17 residues. Germline-derived CDR1 and CDR2 are MDHEN and SYDVKM. The CDR3 DNA follows: TGTGCCAGCAGTAGAACGGGGGGGTTCTATAGCAATCAGCCCCAGCATTTT. This translates into CASSRTGGFYSNQPQHF.